These 30 T cell receptor beta chains share one sample of origin, sequenced in a study of T cells in Graves' hyperthyroidism and ophthalmopathy. Amplification targeted TCR beta CDR3 regions from RNA transcripts. First-round RT-PCR with HTBI primers amplified the TCR CDR3 region. TCRdb redid the calling of the multiplex PCR reads with MiXCR, one entry per CDR3 protein. The sample includes about 570,000 distinct CDR3 sequences, just over 45% of them seen just once. The sequencing input was peripheral blood or thyroid tissue (not recorded which). The receptors stem from an adult woman with Graves' disease, either hyperthyroidism or ophthalmopathy (not recorded which).

This clonotype was observed many times. The chain combines TRBV7-9 with TRBJ2-7; TRBD2 might be the D (6 bases). This CDR3 contains 15 residues. V was cut by 4 bases and J by 2 bases, with 15 bases left in between. Germline V gene lookup returns CDR1 SEHNR and CDR2 FQNEAQ (reference sequence). Written as DNA, the CDR3 is TGTGCCAGCAGCTCCCCCCTGACTAGACCCTACGAGCAGTACTTC. This gives the protein CASSSPLTRPYEQYF.

V gene TRBV29-1 combines with J gene TRBJ1-5; possibly TRBD1 for D (6 bases). CDR1 is SQVTM and CDR2 is ANQGSEA in the germline V gene. The length of the CDR3 is 13 residues. Trimming shortened V by 7 bases and J by 0 bases, and 10 bases separated the two germline ends. CDR3 nucleotides: TGCAGCGCTGACAGGAGTAGCAATCAGCCCCAGCATTTT. Residues: CSADRSSNQPQHF.

This clonotype was observed a few times. J is TRBJ2-5 and V is TRBV29-1; 7 positions match TRBD1. Trimming at V came to 1 base and at J to 7 bases, leaving 6 bases not matched to a gene. This CDR3 has 13 residues. Germline CDR1 is SQVTM and CDR2 is ANQGSEA. This CDR3 reads CSVEGQGLRTQYF. The CDR3 bases are TGCAGCGTTGAAGGACAGGGTTTAAGGACCCAGTACTTC.

This clonotype was found a few times. This CDR3 is CSVRHRGVYGYTF. In DNA, the CDR3 is TGCAGCGTGCGTCACAGGGGAGTCTATGGCTACACCTTC. This rearrangement joins TRBV29-1 to TRBJ1-2, with TRBD1 matching over 7 bases. This CDR3 region has 13 residues. Trimming removed 6 bases from V and 4 bases from J; junction bases left unmatched: 8. The V gene's germline CDR1 is SQVTM and CDR2 ANQGSEA.

The chain combines TRBV10-3 with TRBJ2-5; TRBD2 aligns across 13 bases. With 4 bases clipped from V and 2 bases from J, the junction kept 7 bases outside the gene matches. This CDR3 is built from 17 residues. Germline V gene data show CDR1 as ENHRY and CDR2 as SYGVKD. This chain's CDR3 is CAISVGGLAGAQETQYF. CDR3 coding DNA: TGTGCCATCAGTGTCGGAGGACTAGCGGGAGCTCAAGAGACCCAGTACTTC.

Details on this clonotype: Compared with germline, one end of the junction differs, possibly owing to a read error. J is TRBJ2-7 and V is TRBV7-2, with D maybe TRBD2 (5 bases). The CDR3 consists of 13 residues. Germline CDR1 and CDR2: SGHTA and FQGNSA. The CDR3 DNA reads TGTGCCAGCAGCTTAGAGGCGGTCGGGGAGCTGTACTTC. Translation: CASSLEAVGELYF.

The chain employs TRBV2 and TRBJ1-5; no firm D call. Germline V CDR1 and CDR2: SNHLY, FYNNEI. With 4 bases removed from V and 0 bases from J, the gap between germline ends came to 19 bases. The CDR3 length is 18 residues. The DNA of the CDR3 is TGTGCCAGCAGTGCCCGGAGCCGCGAGCTTAATAGCAATCAGCCCCAGCATTTT. Translating it yields CASSARSRELNSNQPQHF.

The V and J genes are TRBV7-9 and TRBJ1-2, with 7 bases aligning to TRBD1. The CDR3 has 16 amino acids. CDR1 is SEHNR, CDR2 FQNEAQ, per germline (reference sequence). V lost 8 bases and J lost 4; bases outside the gene matches: 16. CDR3 bases: TGTGCCAGCGGCCCCCAGAGGGACAGCGACTCCTATGGCTACACCTTC. Protein sequence: CASGPQRDSDSYGYTF.

V usage is TRBV10-3 and J usage is TRBJ2-5; 14 bases align to TRBD2. CDR1 ENHRY and CDR2 SYGVKD come from the germline V gene. The CDR3 has 16 residues. Trimming took 8 bases from V and 5 from J; bases not matched to a gene: 10. The CDR3 spells CAIGGGLAGAWETQYF. The CDR3 nucleotides read TGTGCCATCGGGGGGGGACTAGCGGGAGCTTGGGAGACCCAGTACTTC.

Concerning this clonotype: Possible read error: a much larger clone is one base away. CDR3 in DNA: TGCGCCAGCAGCTCGGGCCTCCCGCGGGGCTCTGGGGCCAACGTCCTGACTTTC. It translates to CASSSGLPRGSGANVLTF. The V gene is TRBV11-2, the J gene TRBJ2-6, with TRBD2 as a possible D gene (6 bases). This CDR3 region has 18 residues. CDR1 is SGHAT, CDR2 FQNNGV, per germline.

This clonotype has ten or more counts. One junction end does not reproduce the germline sequence, and a read error may be involved. The rearrangement uses TRBV7-7 and TRBJ1-1; tentatively, D is TRBD1 (5 bases). The CDR3 loop spans 13 amino acids. Germline-derived CDR1 and CDR2 are SSHAT and FNYEAQ (reference sequence). Written as DNA, the CDR3 is TGTGCTAGCAGCTTAGCGCAGGGTACTGAAGCTTTCTTT. Protein product: CASSLAQGTEAFF.

At least ten counts were recorded for this clonotype. The chain carries TRBV7-2 and TRBJ2-7, with 8 bases identical to TRBD1. CDR1 and CDR2 from the germline V gene are SGHTA and FQGNSA. The ends lost 3 bases at V and 7 bases at J; junction bases unmatched: 5. The length of the CDR3 is 13 residues. CDR3 bases: TGTGCCAGCAGCTTGACAGGGGCAGGGGAGCAGTACTTC. Translation: CASSLTGAGEQYF.

V is TRBV29-1 and J is TRBJ2-5; D is possibly TRBD1 (6 bases). The DNA end lines up better with TRBJ2-1; the J call may be wrong. Germline V gene lookup returns CDR1 SQVTM and CDR2 ANQGSEA. This CDR3 region has 13 residues. CDR3 loop: CSVAGQLYNEQFF. DNA for the CDR3: TGCAGCGTTGCAGGACAGCTTTACAATGAGCAGTTCTTC.

The genes are TRBV6-1 and TRBJ1-1; perhaps TRBD1 as D (6 bases). V was trimmed by 6 bases and J by 2 bases, leaving 13 bases between them. Germline V gives CDR1 MNHNS, CDR2 SASEGT. CDR3 length: 14 residues. The CDR3 loop reads CASRLTGVNTEAFF. In DNA form, the CDR3 reads TGTGCCAGCAGGCTGACAGGAGTTAACACTGAAGCTTTCTTT.

The V call is TRBV25-1, the J call TRBJ2-5; maybe TRBD2 (7 bases). CDR3 length equals 15 residues. V was pared by 1 base and J by 4 bases, with 13 bases between. Germline-derived CDR1 and CDR2 are MGHDK and SYGVNS. CDR3 protein: CASSEWGRGGETQYF. In nucleotides, the CDR3 is TGTGCCAGCAGTGAATGGGGTAGGGGGGGAGAGACCCAGTACTTC.

This clonotype has at least ten counts. This chain uses TRBV28 with TRBJ1-2; D is undetermined. The CDR3 length is 13 residues. CDR1 and CDR2 from the germline V gene are MDHEN and SYDVKM. With 6 bases removed from V and 8 bases from J, the gap between germline ends came to 16 bases. CDR3 sequence reads: CASRQSLRAGYTF. CDR3 coding DNA: TGTGCCAGCAGACAATCCCTCCGTGCGGGCTACACCTTC.

The sample holds many counts of this clonotype. The chain uses TRBV20-1 and TRBJ1-5; weak D call: TRBD1 (6 bases). Germline V gene data show CDR1 as DFQATT and CDR2 as SNEGSKA (reference sequence). This CDR3 has 14 residues. V was pared by 3 bases and J by 4 bases, with 13 bases between. As DNA, the CDR3 is TGCAGTGCTAGTTTGGGCAGGGGTAATCAGCCCCAGCATTTT. Residues: CSASLGRGNQPQHF.

This clonotype was seen at least ten times. The chain links TRBV7-8 to TRBJ1-4; the D is unclear. V was shortened by 3 bases and J by 0 bases, with 11 bases between the two germline ends. The CDR3 runs 16 residues. Germline-derived CDR1 and CDR2 are SGHVS and FQNEAQ. CDR3 sequence: CASSLMEFATNEKLFF. CDR3 coding DNA: TGTGCCAGCAGCTTGATGGAGTTTGCAACTAATGAAAAACTGTTTTTT.

This clonotype showed up just a few times. The CDR3 sequence: CASSRPNTGMNTEAFF. DNA of the CDR3: TGTGCCAGCAGCCGACCCAATACAGGGATGAACACTGAAGCTTTCTTT. The rearrangement joins TRBV7-9 to TRBJ1-1, with a weak D call TRBD1 (6 bases). Between the trimmed V and J ends, which lost 5 bases and 0 bases, there was a span of 16 bases. The CDR3 has 16 amino acids. CDR1 and CDR2 from the germline V gene are SEHNR and FQNEAQ (reference sequence). Looking up the rest from reference TRBV7-9 and TRBJ1-1 gives the full variable domain: DTGVSQNPRHKITKRGQNVTFRCDPISEHNRLYWYRQTLGQGPEFLTYFQNEAQLEKSRLLSDRFSAERPKGSFSTLEIQRTEQGDSAMYLCASSRPNTGMNTEAFFGQGTRLTVV.

V and J are TRBV7-9 and TRBJ1-2; D not resolved. Trimming took off 2 bases at V and 7 bases at J, with 14 bases between the two ends. Germline-derived CDR1 and CDR2 are SEHNR and FQNEAQ (reference sequence). The CDR3 extends over 14 amino acids. This chain's CDR3 is CASSLLRVFGGYTF. The CDR3 DNA reads as TGTGCCAGCAGCTTATTGAGGGTCTTCGGTGGCTACACCTTC.

This clonotype occurred many times. This chain joins TRBV20-1 and TRBJ1-6; D is possibly TRBD1 (6 bases). V lost 4 bases and J 3 bases, leaving 10 bases between the germline ends. Germline assignment: CDR1 DFQATT and CDR2 SNEGSKA (reference sequence). The CDR3 contains 14 residues. This CDR3 is CSATEGDYNSPLHF. In DNA form, the CDR3 reads TGCAGTGCTACCGAGGGGGACTATAATTCACCCCTCCACTTT.

This clonotype was found a few times. The chain has TRBV5-6 and TRBJ2-7, with 7 nucleotides matching TRBD1. After removal of 0 bases from V and 2 bases from J, the junction contained 11 bases not matched to a gene. The CDR3 totals 17 residues. The germline V gene encodes CDR1 SGHDT and CDR2 YYEEEE. The CDR3 is CASSLASRTGKTYEQYF. As DNA, the CDR3 is TGTGCCAGCAGCTTGGCATCTCGGACAGGAAAGACCTACGAGCAGTACTTC.

The sample holds many counts of this clonotype. J is TRBJ2-7 and V is TRBV5-1, with 8 positions matching TRBD2. Germline loops: CDR1 SGHRS, CDR2 YFSETQ. The CDR3 is 15 amino acids. The trim removed 0 bases at V and 3 bases at J, leaving 5 bases unmatched. The CDR3 DNA follows: TGCGCCAGCAGCTTGGGGCTAGCGGGCCTCTACGAGCAGTACTTC. This gives the protein CASSLGLAGLYEQYF.

In this sample, this clonotype turned up many times. The chain links TRBV19 to TRBJ1-2; D may be TRBD1 (5 bases). CDR3 length equals 13 residues. The germline V and J ends were trimmed by 3 bases and 8 bases, with 13 bases remaining between them. CDR1 and CDR2 (germline): LNHDA, SQIVND (reference sequence). For the CDR3, the DNA is TGTGCCAGTAGTATCCGGGACCTGGGAGGCTACACCTTC. This encodes CASSIRDLGGYTF.

The CDR3: CASTPRGGAWETQYF. In DNA form, the CDR3 reads TGTGCCAGCACCCCGAGGGGGGGGGCGTGGGAGACCCAGTACTTC. The rearrangement links TRBV25-1 to TRBJ2-5, with D possibly TRBD2 on 7 matching bases. This CDR3 comprises 15 residues. V shed 7 bases and J shed 5 bases, with 20 bases lying between them. Germline V gives CDR1 MGHDK, CDR2 SYGVNS.

This clonotype was seen once. This chain joins TRBV7-9 and TRBJ2-6, with a possible D match to TRBD1 (5 bases). V was cut by 0 bases and J by 5 bases, with 8 bases left in between. The germline CDR1 and CDR2 sequences are SEHNR and FQNEAQ (reference sequence). There are 15 residues in the CDR3. This chain's CDR3 is CASSLATGWANVLTF. The CDR3 coding sequence is TGTGCCAGCAGCTTAGCAACAGGATGGGCCAACGTCCTGACTTTC. The entire variable domain, with the rest obtained from reference TRBV7-9 and TRBJ2-6, is as follows: DTGVSQNPRHKITKRGQNVTFRCDPISEHNRLYWYRQTLGQGPEFLTYFQNEAQLEKSRLLSDRFSAERPKGSFSTLEIQRTEQGDSAMYLCASSLATGWANVLTFGAGSRLTVL.

The chain uses TRBV19 and TRBJ1-2, with 8 bases fitting TRBD1. J lost 5 bases, V lost 3 bases, and 11 bases had no gene match. The germline CDR1 and CDR2 sequences are LNHDA and SQIVND (reference sequence). This CDR3 has 16 residues. The CDR3 DNA is TGTGCCAGTAGTATTCTTTTCGCGACAGGGGATTATGGCTACACCTTC. Its protein is CASSILFATGDYGYTF.

This clonotype was detected only a few times. The V and J genes are TRBV20-1 and TRBJ1-6; D might be TRBD1 (5 bases). The V end was cut by 0 bases, the J end by 14 bases, with 8 bases between. CDR1 is DFQATT and CDR2 is SNEGSKA in the germline V gene (reference sequence). This CDR3 is built from 11 residues. CDR3 coding DNA: TGCAGTGCTAGAGAGGGGGGATCCCTCCACTTT. Amino acid sequence: CSAREGGSLHF.

The V gene is TRBV28, the J gene TRBJ2-7; 8 bases line up with TRBD1. The CDR3 has 15 amino acids. Trimming at V came to 5 bases and at J to 2 bases, leaving 8 bases not matched to a gene. The germline CDR1 and CDR2 sequences are MDHEN and SYDVKM. The CDR3 DNA reads TGTGCCAGCAGTCGTACAGGGGGAAAGACCTACGAGCAGTACTTC. It translates to CASSRTGGKTYEQYF.

The rearrangement uses TRBV19 and TRBJ2-6, with 9 positions matching TRBD2. The J segment lost 4 bases and the V segment lost 6 bases, leaving 4 bases of the junction unmatched. Per the germline V gene, CDR1 is LNHDA and CDR2 is SQIVND (reference sequence). CDR3 size: 15 residues. For the CDR3, the DNA is TGTGCCAGTAGAACCGGGACTAGCGGGGCCAACGTCCTGACTTTC. It codes for CASRTGTSGANVLTF. Full variable domain (missing parts from reference TRBV19 and TRBJ2-6): DGGITQSPKYLFRKEGQNVTLSCEQNLNHDAMYWYRQDPGQGLRLIYYSQIVNDFQKGDIAEGYSVSREKKESFPLTVTSAQKNPTAFYLCASRTGTSGANVLTFGAGSRLTVL.